The rows below give T cell receptor beta chains drawn from one sample of a study of shared clonotypes between healthy human individuals. Measured with immunoSEQ multiplex PCR; TCRdb has only the in-frame clones, and not every one. The sample includes under 750,000 clones, approximately 77% of them seen just once. The material sequenced was memory CD4+ T cells sorted from blood. These receptors were taken from a woman aged 30 to 39 in good health. Both conserved end residues are part of each CDR3. D genes are given only for firm matches. Size tells how often a clone was seen (once, few, many) or the class of an expanded clone, and some rows leave it out.

few,TRBV28,NA,TRBJ1-5,CASSLFSRGYSNQPQHF,TGTGCCAGCAGTTTATTTAGTCGGGGGTATAGCAATCAGCCCCAGCATTTT
NA,TRBV10-3,NA,TRBJ2-7,CAISDAGLSYEQYF,TGTGCCATCAGTGACGCGGGACTGTCATACGAGCAGTACTTC
NA,TRBV7-2,NA,TRBJ2-5,CASSSRGWETQYF,TGTGCCAGCAGCTCCAGGGGTTGGGAGACCCAGTACTTC
NA,TRBV4-1,NA,TRBJ1-5,CASSQVPGDQPQHF,TGCGCCAGCAGCCAAGTCCCGGGGGATCAGCCCCAGCATTTT
NA,TRBV5-4,NA,TRBJ2-1,CASSLGSPGASSYNEQFF,TGTGCCAGCAGCTTGGGGAGCCCGGGCGCGAGCTCCTACAATGAGCAGTTCTTC
NA,TRBV7-9,TRBD2,TRBJ2-5,CASSSQAGGSETQYF,TGTGCCAGCAGCTCCCAGGCGGGAGGCTCAGAGACCCAGTACTTC
few,TRBV6-6,NA,TRBJ2-7,CASSPPTGDPYEQYF,TGTGCCAGCAGTCCGCCGACAGGAGACCCCTACGAGCAGTACTTC
few,TRBV7-9,TRBD1,TRBJ2-6,CASSGDSIIGANVLTF,TGTGCCAGCAGCGGGGACAGCATCATTGGGGCCAACGTCCTGACTTTC
NA,TRBV30,TRBD2,TRBJ2-1,CAWALAASDEQFF,TGTGCCTGGGCTCTAGCGGCCTCGGATGAGCAGTTCTTC
once,TRBV5-1,TRBD1,TRBJ1-2,CASFPGQGTPDGYGYTF,TGCGCCAGTTTTCCGGGACAGGGTACCCCCGACGGCTATGGCTACACCTTC
NA,TRBV19,NA,TRBJ2-2,CASSRDRLGTGPGELFF,TGTGCCAGTAGTAGGGATCGGCTGGGAACGGGGCCCGGGGAGCTGTTTTTT
NA,TRBV7-2,TRBD2,TRBJ2-3,CASSEKLAQSTDTQYF,TGTGCCAGCAGCGAAAAACTAGCGCAAAGCACAGATACGCAGTATTTT
NA,TRBV5-4,NA,TRBJ2-7,CASSQVMGHPYF,TGTGCCAGCAGCCAAGTCATGGGGCACCCGTACTTC
NA,TRBV28,TRBD1,TRBJ1-5,CASSPSGGATQPQHF,TGTGCCAGCAGTCCATCAGGGGGCGCGACTCAGCCCCAGCATTTT
NA,TRBV6-1,TRBD1,TRBJ2-7,CASSEHGGQGLFEQYF,TGTGCCAGCAGTGAACACGGGGGACAGGGACTATTCGAGCAGTACTTC
NA,TRBV19,NA,TRBJ1-5,CASSILRLVDQPQHF,TGTGCCAGTAGTATCCTCAGGTTGGTCGATCAGCCCCAGCATTTT
NA,TRBV7-9,TRBD1,TRBJ2-2,CASSLDNLRGRTGELFF,TGTGCCAGCAGCTTAGACAATCTCAGGGGGCGCACCGGGGAGCTGTTTTTT
NA,TRBV14,TRBD2,TRBJ2-5,CASSQDTLAETKYQETQYF,TGTGCCAGCAGCCAAGATACACTAGCGGAGACCAAGTACCAAGAGACCCAGTACTTC
once,TRBV28,TRBD1,TRBJ1-5,CASSWTGRQPQHF,TGTGCCAGCAGTTGGACAGGGAGGCAGCCCCAGCATTTT
NA,TRBV19,NA,TRBJ2-6,CASSQQGDGANVLTF,TGTGCCAGTAGTCAACAGGGAGATGGGGCCAACGTCCTGACTTTC
NA,TRBV30,NA,TRBJ1-5,CAWGYRGNQPQHF,TGTGCCTGGGGATACAGGGGCAATCAGCCCCAGCATTTT
few,TRBV19,NA,TRBJ1-4,CASSPSLGQFFIELFF,TGTGCCAGTAGTCCGAGCCTAGGACAGTTCTTTATAGAACTGTTTTTT
NA,TRBV4-1,TRBD2,TRBJ2-3,CASSREGTQYF,TGCGCCAGCAGCAGGGAGGGTACGCAGTATTTT
NA,TRBV29-1,TRBD1,TRBJ2-5,CSVEDQDRGLETQYF,TGCAGCGTTGAAGATCAAGACAGGGGGCTCGAGACCCAGTACTTC
medium-sized,TRBV6-4,TRBD1,TRBJ1-2,CASSEGDRGRNGYTF,TGTGCCAGCAGTGAAGGGGACAGGGGGCGTAATGGCTACACCTTC
NA,TRBV27,TRBD2,TRBJ2-7,CASRGTSGGYEQYF,TGTGCCAGCCGGGGGACTAGCGGGGGGTACGAGCAGTACTTC
NA,TRBV7-3,TRBD1,TRBJ2-7,CASSLQGASYEQYF,TGTGCCAGCAGCCTACAGGGGGCTTCGTACGAGCAGTACTTC
NA,TRBV2,TRBD1,TRBJ1-5,CASTETDRGNQPQHF,TGTGCCAGCACCGAAACCGACAGGGGGAATCAGCCCCAGCATTTT
NA,TRBV6-5,NA,TRBJ1-2,CASSYSGLSNYGYTF,TGTGCCAGCAGTTACTCGGGACTCTCGAACTATGGCTACACCTTC
NA,TRBV5-1,TRBD1,TRBJ2-7,CASSWGTVGSYEQYF,TGCGCCAGCAGTTGGGGGACAGTCGGCTCCTACGAGCAGTACTTC
NA,TRBV5-4,TRBD1,TRBJ2-2,CASSPAGQGARELFF,TGTGCCAGCAGCCCTGCGGGACAGGGGGCCCGGGAGCTGTTTTTT
NA,TRBV29-1,TRBD2,TRBJ2-3,CSVAGGTDTQYF,TGCAGCGTAGCGGGAGGGACAGATACGCAGTATTTT
NA,TRBV6-1,NA,TRBJ1-2,CATSFGVGDYGYTF,TGTGCCACCAGCTTTGGGGTGGGGGACTATGGCTACACCTTC